This TCR beta chain was captured in a study of follicular helper T cells after annual influenza vaccination. Sequencing used immunoSEQ multiplex PCR; TCRdb keeps in-frame clones, though not all of them. In the table there are fewer than 15,000 clones, roughly 80% of which are singletons. Indicated time point: 2015-2016 season, pre-vaccination. Germline values: CDR1 SGHDT, CDR2 YYEEEE. The CDR3 runs to 16 residues. V lost 4 bases, J lost 8 bases, and 14 bases stayed unmatched. The sequence was obtained from an adult who received the influenza vaccine. This chain links TRBV5-6 with TRBJ2-3, with TRBD2 matching over 9 bases. Sequencing was performed on CXCR5- memory CD4+ T cells sorted from blood, taken on the day of influenza vaccination. CDR3 nucleotides: TGTGCCAGCAGCGAACGGACTAGCGCTGGACGAGGTACGCAGTATTTT. Translating it yields CASSERTSAGRGTQYF.